The text below deals with one T cell receptor beta chain. The antigen is undetermined. The ends were cut back, 7 bases at V and 6 bases at J, with 16 bases in the middle. CDR1 is LNHDA and CDR2 is SQIVND in the germline V gene (reference sequence). The length of the CDR3 is 14 residues. The data stem from a study of cytomegalovirus exposure and HLA in healthy donors. Regarding the study as a whole: An analysis was carried out later, and it reportedly showed fewer N-insertions in an Asian-associated ancestry cluster than the roughly 670-donor mean. A later analysis found most CMV-associated TCR beta chains apparently HLA-restricted.

60 Vbeta and 13 Jbeta primers were used in PCR. Using immunoSEQ multiplex PCR, the repertoire was profiled, and TCRdb retains in-frame clones only, with some absent. The sample shows 120,000 or so clones, about 83% of them seen only once. Sequenced input: PBMCs. The V and J genes are TRBV19 and TRBJ1-5; D possibly corresponds to TRBD1 (5 bases). This sequence originates from a man aged 25 to 40 in good health and CMV-seronegative. The CDR3 is CASKRGQGSQPQHF. The CDR3 bases are TGTGCCAGTAAAAGGGGCCAGGGCTCTCAGCCCCAGCATTTT.